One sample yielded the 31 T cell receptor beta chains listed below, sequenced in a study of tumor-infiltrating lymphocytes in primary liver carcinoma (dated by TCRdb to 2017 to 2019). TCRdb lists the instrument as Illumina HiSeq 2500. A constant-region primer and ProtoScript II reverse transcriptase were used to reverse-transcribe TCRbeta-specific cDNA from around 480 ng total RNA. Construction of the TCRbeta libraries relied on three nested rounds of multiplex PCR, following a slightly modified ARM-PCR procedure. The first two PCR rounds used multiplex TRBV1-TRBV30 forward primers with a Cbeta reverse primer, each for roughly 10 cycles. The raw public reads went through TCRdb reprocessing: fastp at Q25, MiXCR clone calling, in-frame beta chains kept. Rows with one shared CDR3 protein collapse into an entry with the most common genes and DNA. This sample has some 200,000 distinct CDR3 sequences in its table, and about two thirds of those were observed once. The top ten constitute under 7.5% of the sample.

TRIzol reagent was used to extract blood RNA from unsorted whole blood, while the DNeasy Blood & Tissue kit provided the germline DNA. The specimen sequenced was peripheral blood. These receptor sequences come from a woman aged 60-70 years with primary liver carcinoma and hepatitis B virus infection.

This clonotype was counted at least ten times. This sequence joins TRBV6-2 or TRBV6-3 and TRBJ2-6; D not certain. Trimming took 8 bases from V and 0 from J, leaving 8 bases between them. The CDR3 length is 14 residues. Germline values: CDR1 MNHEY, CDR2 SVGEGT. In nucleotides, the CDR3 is TGTGCCAGCGGCCCAGACTCTGGGGCCAACGTCCTGACTTTC. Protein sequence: CASGPDSGANVLTF.

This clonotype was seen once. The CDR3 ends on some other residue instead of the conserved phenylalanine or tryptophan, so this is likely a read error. The CDR3 sequence: CASRTYRDRNNSPLHI. CDR3 sequence (DNA): TGTGCCAGCAGAACCTACCGGGACAGAAATAATTCACCCCTCCACATT. The chain employs TRBV28 and TRBJ1-6; the match to TRBD1 covers 7 bases. The ends lost 6 bases at V and 5 bases at J; junction bases unmatched: 10. There are 16 residues in the CDR3. The germline CDR1 and CDR2 sequences are MDHEN and SYDVKM.

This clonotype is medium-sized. The DNA of the CDR3 is TGTGCCAGCAGCTTAGTAACCTGGACACCCCAGGAGTACTTC. It encodes CASSLVTWTPQEYF. V and J are TRBV11-2 and TRBJ2-7; D is perhaps TRBD1 (5 bases). Trimming removed 1 base from V and 11 bases from J, with 18 bases in between. This CDR3 is built from 14 residues. Germline CDR1 is SGHAT and CDR2 is FQNNGV.

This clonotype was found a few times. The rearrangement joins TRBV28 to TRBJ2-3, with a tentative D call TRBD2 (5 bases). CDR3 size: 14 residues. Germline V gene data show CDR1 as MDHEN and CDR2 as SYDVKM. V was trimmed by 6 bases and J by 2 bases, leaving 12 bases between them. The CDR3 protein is CASRGAEYTDTQYF. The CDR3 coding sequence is TGTGCCAGCAGGGGAGCGGAATACACAGATACGCAGTATTTT.

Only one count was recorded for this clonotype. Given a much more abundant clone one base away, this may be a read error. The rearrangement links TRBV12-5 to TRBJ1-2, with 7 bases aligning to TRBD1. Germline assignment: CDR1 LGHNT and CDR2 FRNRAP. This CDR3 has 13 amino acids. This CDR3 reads CASAMGQSYGYSF. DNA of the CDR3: TGTGCTAGTGCTATGGGACAGTCATATGGCTACTCCTTC.

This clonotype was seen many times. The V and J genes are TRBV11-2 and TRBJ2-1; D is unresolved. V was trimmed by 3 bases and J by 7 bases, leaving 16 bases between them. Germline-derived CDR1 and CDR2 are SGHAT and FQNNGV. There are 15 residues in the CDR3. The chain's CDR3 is CASSLVGSLWNEQFF. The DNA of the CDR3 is TGTGCCAGCAGCTTGGTAGGGTCGTTGTGGAATGAGCAGTTCTTC.

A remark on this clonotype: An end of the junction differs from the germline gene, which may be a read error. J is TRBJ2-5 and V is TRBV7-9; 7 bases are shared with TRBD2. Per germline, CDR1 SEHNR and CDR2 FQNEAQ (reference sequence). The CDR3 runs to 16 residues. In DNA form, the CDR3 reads TGTGCCAGCAGATTAGGGGCTAGCGGTTCCCAAGAGACCCAGCACTTC. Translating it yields CASRLGASGSQETQHF.

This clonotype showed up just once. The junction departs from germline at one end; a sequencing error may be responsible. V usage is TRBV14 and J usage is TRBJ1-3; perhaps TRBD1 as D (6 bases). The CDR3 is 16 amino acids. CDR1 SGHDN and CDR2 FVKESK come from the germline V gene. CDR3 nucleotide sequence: TGTGCCAGCAGCTGGACGAGGACAGCCGCTGGAAGCACCATATATTTT. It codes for CASSWTRTAAGSTIYF.

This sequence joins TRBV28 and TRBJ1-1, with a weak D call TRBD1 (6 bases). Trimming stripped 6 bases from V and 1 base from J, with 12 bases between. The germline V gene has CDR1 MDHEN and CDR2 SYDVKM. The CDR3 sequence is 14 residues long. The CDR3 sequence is CASSRMTGNTEAFF. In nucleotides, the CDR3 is TGTGCCAGCAGCCGGATGACAGGGAACACTGAAGCTTTCTTT. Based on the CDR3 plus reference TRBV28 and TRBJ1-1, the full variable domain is DVKVTQSSRYLVKRTGEKVFLECVQDMDHENMFWYRQDPGLGLRLIYFSYDVKMKEKGDIPEGYSVSREKKERFSLILESASTNQTSMYLCASSRMTGNTEAFFGQGTRLTVV.

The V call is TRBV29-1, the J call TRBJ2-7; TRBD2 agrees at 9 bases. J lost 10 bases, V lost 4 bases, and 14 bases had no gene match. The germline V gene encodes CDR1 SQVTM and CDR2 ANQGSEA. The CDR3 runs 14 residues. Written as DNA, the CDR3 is TGCAGCGTTGTAGGCGGGAGGGGAGTCGACGTACAGTACTTC. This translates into CSVVGGRGVDVQYF.

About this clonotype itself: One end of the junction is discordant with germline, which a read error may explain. This CDR3 is CAGSLGGNELYF. For the CDR3, the DNA is TGTGCCGGCAGTTTGGGAGGAAACGAGCTGTACTTC. The rearrangement links TRBV12-3 or TRBV12-4 to TRBJ2-7; possibly TRBD2 for D (6 bases). This CDR3 has 12 residues.

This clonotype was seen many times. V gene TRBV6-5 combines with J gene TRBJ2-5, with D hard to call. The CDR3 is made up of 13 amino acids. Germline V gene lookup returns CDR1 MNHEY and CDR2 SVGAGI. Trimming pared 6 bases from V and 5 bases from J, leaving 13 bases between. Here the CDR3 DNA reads TGTGCCAGCAGCCCTTTGATGGGTGAGACCCAGTACTTC. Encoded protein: CASSPLMGETQYF.

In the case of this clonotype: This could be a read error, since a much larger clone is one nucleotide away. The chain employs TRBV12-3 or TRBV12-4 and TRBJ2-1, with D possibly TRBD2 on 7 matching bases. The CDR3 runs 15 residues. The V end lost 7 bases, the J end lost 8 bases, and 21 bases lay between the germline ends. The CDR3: CASTFKRGGVHEQFF. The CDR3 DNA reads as TGTGCCAGCACTTTTAAAAGAGGGGGGGTTCATGAGCAGTTCTTC.

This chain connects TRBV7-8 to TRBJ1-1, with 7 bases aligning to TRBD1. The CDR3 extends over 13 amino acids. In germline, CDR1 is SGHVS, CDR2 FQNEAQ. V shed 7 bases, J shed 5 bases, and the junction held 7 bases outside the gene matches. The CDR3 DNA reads TGTGCCAGCAACATTCAGGGGGGTACTGAAGCTTTCTTT. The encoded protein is CASNIQGGTEAFF.

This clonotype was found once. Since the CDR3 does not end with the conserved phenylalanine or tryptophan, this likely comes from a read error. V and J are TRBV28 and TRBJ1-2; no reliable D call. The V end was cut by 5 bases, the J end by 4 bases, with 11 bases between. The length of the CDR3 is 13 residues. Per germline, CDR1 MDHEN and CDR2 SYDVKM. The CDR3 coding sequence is TGTGCCAGCAGTCCGAACAAGGGCTATGGCTACACCTCC. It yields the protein CASSPNKGYGYTS.

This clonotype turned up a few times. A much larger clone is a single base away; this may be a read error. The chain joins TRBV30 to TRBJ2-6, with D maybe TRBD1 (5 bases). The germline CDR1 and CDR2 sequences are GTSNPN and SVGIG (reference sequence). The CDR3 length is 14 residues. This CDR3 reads CAWNQGSEANALTF. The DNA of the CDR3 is TGTGCCTGGAATCAGGGATCTGAGGCCAACGCCCTGACTTTC.

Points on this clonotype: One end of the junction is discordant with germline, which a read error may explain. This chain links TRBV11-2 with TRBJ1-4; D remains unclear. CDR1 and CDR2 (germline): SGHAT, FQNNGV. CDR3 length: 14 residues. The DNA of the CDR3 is TGTGCCATCAGCACGAACATCTCGCCCTATCGACTGTTTTTT. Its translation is CAISTNISPYRLFF.

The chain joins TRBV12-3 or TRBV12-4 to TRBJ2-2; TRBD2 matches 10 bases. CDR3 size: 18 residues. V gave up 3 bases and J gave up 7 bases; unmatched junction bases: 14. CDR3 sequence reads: CASSFRALAGAGVGELFF. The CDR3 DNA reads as TGTGCCAGCAGTTTCAGGGCCCTAGCGGGAGCCGGGGTCGGGGAGCTGTTTTTT.

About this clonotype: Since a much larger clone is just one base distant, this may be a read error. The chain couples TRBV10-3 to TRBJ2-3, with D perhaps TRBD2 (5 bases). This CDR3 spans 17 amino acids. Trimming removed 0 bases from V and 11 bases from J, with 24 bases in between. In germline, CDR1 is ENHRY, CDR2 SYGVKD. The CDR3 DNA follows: TGTGCCATCAGTGAGTCAACTACCCGGGGTTCCATCATGGAGCAGTATTTT. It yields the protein CAISESTTRGSIMEQYF.

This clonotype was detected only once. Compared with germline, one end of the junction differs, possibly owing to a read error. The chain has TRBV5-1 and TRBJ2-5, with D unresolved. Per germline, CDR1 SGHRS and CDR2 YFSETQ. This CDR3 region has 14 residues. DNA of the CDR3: TGCGCCAGCAGCTTGGCGGTGTCAGAGGAGACCCGGTACTTC. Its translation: CASSLAVSEETRYF.

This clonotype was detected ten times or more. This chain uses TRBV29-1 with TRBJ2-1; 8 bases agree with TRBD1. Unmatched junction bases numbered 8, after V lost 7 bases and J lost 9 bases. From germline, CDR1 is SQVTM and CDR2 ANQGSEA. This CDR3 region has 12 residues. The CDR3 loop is CSAGQGDGEQFF. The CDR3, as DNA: TGCAGCGCAGGACAGGGTGACGGTGAGCAGTTCTTC.

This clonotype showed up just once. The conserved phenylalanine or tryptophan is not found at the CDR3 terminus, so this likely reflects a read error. CDR3 DNA sequence: TGTCCCAGCAGCAGCCTAGCGGGAGTACAGCAGTACATC. Its translation: CPSSSLAGVQQYI. This sequence joins TRBV11-2 and TRBJ2-7, with 10 bases lining up with TRBD2. The CDR3 runs to 13 residues. Germline CDR1 is SGHAT and CDR2 is FQNNGV.

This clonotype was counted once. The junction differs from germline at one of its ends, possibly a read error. The CDR3 spells CASNSTSALYNGQFF. The DNA of the CDR3 is TGTGCTAGCAACTCGACTAGCGCCCTATACAATGGGCAGTTCTTC. The rearrangement joins TRBV11-3 to TRBJ2-1, with 8 nucleotides matching TRBD2. The CDR3 runs 15 residues. In germline, CDR1 is SGHNT, CDR2 YENEEA.

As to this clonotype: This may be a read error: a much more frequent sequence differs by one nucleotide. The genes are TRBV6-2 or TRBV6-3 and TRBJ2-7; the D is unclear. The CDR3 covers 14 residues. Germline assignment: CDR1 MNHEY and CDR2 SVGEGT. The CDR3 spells CGSSYYGLSYEQYF. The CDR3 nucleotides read TGTGGCAGCAGTTACTACGGGTTATCCTACGAGCAGTACTTC.

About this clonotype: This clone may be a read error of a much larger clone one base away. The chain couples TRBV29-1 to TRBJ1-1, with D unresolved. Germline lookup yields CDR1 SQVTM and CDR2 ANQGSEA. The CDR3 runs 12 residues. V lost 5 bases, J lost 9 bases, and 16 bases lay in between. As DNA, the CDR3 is TGCAGCGTTTCCTCGGGGAGTGAACAAGCTTTCTTT. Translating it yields CSVSSGSEQAFF. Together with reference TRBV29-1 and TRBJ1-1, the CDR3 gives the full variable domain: SAVISQKPSRDICQRGTSLTIQCQVDSQVTMMFWYRQQPGQSLTLIATANQGSEATYESGFVIDKFPISRPNLTFSTLTVSNMSPEDSSIYLCSVSSGSEQAFFGQGTRLTVV.

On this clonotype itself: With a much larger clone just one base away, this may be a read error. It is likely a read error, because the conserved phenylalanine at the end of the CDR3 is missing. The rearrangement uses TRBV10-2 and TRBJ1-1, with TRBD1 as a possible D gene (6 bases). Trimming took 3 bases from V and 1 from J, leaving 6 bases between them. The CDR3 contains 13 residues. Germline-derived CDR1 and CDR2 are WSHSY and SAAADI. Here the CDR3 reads CASSDRGNTEAFL. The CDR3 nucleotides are TGCGCCAGCAGTGACAGGGGGAACACTGAAGCTTTCCTT.

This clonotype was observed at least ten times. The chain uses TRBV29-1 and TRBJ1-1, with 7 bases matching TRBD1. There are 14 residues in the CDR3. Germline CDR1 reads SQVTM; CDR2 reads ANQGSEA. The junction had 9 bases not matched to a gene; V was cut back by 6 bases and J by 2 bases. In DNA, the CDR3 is TGCAGCGTAGTAGCACAGGGGATCAACACTGAAGCTTTCTTT. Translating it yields CSVVAQGINTEAFF.

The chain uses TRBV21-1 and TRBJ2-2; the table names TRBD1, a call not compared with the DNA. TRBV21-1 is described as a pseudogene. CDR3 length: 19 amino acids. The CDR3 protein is CASNNRTPEGDKVAEELFF. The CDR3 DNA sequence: TGTGCCAGCAACAATAGGACCCCGGAGGGGGACAAGGTGGCCGAGGAGCTGTTTTTT.

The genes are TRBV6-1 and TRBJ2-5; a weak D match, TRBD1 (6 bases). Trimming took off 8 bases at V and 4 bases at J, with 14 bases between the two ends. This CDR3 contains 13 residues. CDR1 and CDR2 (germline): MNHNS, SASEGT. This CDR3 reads CASRQVRVETQYF. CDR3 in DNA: TGTGCCAGCCGACAGGTCAGGGTAGAGACCCAGTACTTC.

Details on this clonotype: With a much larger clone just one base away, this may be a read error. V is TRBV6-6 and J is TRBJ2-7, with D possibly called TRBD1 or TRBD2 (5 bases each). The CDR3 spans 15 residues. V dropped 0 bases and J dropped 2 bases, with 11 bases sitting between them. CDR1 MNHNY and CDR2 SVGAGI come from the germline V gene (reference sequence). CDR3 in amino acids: CASSYSGWGPYEQYF. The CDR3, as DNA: TGTGCCAGCAGTTACTCGGGTTGGGGACCCTACGAGCAGTACTTC.

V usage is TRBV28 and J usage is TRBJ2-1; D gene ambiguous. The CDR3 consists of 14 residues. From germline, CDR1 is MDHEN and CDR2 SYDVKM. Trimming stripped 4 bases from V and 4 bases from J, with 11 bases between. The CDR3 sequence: CASSSLGPYNEQFF. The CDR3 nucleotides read TGTGCCAGCAGTTCTCTTGGACCTTACAATGAGCAGTTCTTC.